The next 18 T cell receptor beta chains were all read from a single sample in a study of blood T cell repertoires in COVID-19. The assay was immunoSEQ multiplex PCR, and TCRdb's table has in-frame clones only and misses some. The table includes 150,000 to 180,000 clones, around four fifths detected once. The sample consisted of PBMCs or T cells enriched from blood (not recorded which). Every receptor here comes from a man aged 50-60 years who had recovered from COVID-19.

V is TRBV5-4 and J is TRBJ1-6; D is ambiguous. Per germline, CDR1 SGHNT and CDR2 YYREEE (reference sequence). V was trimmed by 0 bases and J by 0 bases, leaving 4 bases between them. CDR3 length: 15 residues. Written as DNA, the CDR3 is TGTGCCAGCAGCTTGGAGAGCTCCTATAATTCACCCCTCCACTTT. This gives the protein CASSLESSYNSPLHF.

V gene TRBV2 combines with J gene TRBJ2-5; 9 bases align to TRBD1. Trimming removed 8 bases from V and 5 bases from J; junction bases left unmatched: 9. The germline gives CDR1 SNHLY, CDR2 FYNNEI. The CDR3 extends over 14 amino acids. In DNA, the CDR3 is TGTGCCAGCGGTTGGGACAGGGCAAGGGAGACCCAGTACTTC. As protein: CASGWDRARETQYF. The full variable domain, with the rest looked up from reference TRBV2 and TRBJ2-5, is EPEVTQTPSHQVTQMGQEVILRCVPISNHLYFYWYRQILGQKVEFLVSFYNNEISEKSEIFDDQFSVERPDGSNFTLKIRSTKLEDSAMYFCASGWDRARETQYFGPGTRLLVL.

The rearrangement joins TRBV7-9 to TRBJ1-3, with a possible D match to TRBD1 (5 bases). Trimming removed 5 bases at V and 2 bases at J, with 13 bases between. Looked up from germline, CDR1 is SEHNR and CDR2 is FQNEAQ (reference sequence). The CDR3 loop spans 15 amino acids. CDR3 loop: CASSPYTGTGNTIYF. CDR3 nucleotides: TGTGCCAGCAGCCCCTATACAGGAACTGGAAACACCATATATTTT.

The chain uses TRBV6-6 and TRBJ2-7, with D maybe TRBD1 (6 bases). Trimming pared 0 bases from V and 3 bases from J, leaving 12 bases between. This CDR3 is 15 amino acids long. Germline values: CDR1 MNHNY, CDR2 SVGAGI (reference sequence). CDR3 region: CASSYSRQVDYEQYF. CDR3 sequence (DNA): TGTGCCAGCAGTTACTCGAGACAGGTAGACTACGAGCAGTACTTC.

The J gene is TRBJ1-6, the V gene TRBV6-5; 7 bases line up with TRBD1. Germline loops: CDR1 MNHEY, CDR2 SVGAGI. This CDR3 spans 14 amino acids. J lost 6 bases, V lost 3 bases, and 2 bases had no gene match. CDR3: CASSYNRGNSPLHF. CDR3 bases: TGTGCCAGCAGTTATAACAGGGGTAATTCACCCCTCCACTTT.

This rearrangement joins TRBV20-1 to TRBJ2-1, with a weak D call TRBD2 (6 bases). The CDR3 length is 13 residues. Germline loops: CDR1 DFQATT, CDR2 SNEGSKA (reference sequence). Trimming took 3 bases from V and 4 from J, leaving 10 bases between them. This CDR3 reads CSASSGKYNEQFF. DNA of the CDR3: TGCAGTGCTAGTAGCGGAAAGTACAATGAGCAGTTCTTC.

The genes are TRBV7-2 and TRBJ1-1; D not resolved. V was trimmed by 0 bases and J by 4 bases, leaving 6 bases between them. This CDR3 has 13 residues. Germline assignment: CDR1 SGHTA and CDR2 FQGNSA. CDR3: CASSLASSTEAFF. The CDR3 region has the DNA TGTGCCAGCAGCTTAGCGAGTAGCACTGAAGCTTTCTTT.

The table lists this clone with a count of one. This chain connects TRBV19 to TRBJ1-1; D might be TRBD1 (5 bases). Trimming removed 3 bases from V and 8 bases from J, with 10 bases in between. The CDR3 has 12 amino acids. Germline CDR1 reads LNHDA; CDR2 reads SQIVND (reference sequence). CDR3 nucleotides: TGTGCCAGTAGTATGGGGCTGAGGGAAGCTTTCTTT. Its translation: CASSMGLREAFF. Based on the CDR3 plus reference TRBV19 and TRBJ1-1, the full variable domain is DGGITQSPKYLFRKEGQNVTLSCEQNLNHDAMYWYRQDPGQGLRLIYYSQIVNDFQKGDIAEGYSVSREKKESFPLTVTSAQKNPTAFYLCASSMGLREAFFGQGTRLTVV.

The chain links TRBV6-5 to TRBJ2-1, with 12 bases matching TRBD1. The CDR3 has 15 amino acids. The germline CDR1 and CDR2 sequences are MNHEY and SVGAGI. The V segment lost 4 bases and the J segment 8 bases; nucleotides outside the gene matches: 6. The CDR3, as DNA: TGTGCCAGCAGTTGGGGACAGGGGGCAAATTATGAGCAGTTCTTC. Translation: CASSWGQGANYEQFF.

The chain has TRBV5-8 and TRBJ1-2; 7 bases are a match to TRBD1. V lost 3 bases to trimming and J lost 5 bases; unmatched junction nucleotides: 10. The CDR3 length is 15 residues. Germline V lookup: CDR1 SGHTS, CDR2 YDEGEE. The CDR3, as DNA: TGTGCCAGCAGCTGGGGACAGCTATTAGGTTATGGCTACACCTTC. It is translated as CASSWGQLLGYGYTF.

For the CDR3, the DNA is TGTGCCAGCAGGTGGACTAGCGGGGTATACAATGAGCAGTTCTTC. Translation: CASRWTSGVYNEQFF. This chain connects TRBV7-2 to TRBJ2-1, with 12 bases fitting TRBD2. Trimming took 6 bases from V and 4 from J; bases not matched to a gene: 4. Germline V gene data show CDR1 as SGHTA and CDR2 as FQGNSA. The CDR3 runs 15 residues.

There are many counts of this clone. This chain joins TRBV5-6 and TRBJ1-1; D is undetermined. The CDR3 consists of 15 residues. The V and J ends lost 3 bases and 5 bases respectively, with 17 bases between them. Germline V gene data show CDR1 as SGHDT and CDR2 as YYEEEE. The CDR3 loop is CASSWNGVPETEAFF. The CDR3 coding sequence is TGTGCCAGCAGCTGGAATGGAGTCCCGGAGACTGAAGCTTTCTTT.

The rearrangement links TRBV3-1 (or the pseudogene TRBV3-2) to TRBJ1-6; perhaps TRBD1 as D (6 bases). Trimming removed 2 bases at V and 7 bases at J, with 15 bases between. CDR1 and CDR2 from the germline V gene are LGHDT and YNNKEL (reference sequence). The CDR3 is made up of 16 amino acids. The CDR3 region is CASSQSRGQGNSPLHF. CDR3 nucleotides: TGTGCCAGCAGCCAAAGCCGGGGCCAGGGGAATTCACCCCTCCACTTT.

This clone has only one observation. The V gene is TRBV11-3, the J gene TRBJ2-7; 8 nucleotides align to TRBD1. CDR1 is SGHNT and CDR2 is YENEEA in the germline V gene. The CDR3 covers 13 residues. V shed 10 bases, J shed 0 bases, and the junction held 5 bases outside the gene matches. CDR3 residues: CAIADRDSYEQYF. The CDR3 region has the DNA TGTGCCATCGCGGACAGGGACTCCTACGAGCAGTACTTC.

CDR3 coding DNA: TGTGCCAGCAGCTCCCGACTAGCGGAGACCGGGGAGCTGTTTTTT. Translation: CASSSRLAETGELFF. The V gene is TRBV11-2, the J gene TRBJ2-2; TRBD2 aligns across 9 bases. Unmatched junction bases numbered 5, after V lost 4 bases and J lost 5 bases. In germline, CDR1 is SGHAT, CDR2 FQNNGV. The CDR3 is made up of 15 amino acids.

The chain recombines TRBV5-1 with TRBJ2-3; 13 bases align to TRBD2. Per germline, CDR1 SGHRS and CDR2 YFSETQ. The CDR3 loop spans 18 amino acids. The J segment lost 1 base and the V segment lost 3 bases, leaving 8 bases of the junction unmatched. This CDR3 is CASSYRLAGGHGTDTQYF. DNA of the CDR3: TGCGCCAGCAGCTACCGACTAGCGGGGGGCCATGGCACAGATACGCAGTATTTT.

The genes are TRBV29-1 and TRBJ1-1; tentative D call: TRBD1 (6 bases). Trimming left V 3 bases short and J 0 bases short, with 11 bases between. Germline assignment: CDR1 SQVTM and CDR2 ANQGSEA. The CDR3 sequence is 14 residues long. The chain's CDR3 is CSVDRGQMNTEAFF. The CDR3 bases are TGCAGCGTTGACAGGGGTCAAATGAACACTGAAGCTTTCTTT. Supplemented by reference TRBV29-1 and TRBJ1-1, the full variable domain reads SAVISQKPSRDICQRGTSLTIQCQVDSQVTMMFWYRQQPGQSLTLIATANQGSEATYESGFVIDKFPISRPNLTFSTLTVSNMSPEDSSIYLCSVDRGQMNTEAFFGQGTRLTVV.

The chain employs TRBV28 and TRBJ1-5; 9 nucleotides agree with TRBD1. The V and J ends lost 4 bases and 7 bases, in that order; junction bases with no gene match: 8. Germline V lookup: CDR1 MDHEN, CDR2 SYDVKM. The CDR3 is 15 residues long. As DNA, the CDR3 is TGTGCCAGCAGTTCAACCGGGACAGGGTGGCAGCCCCAGCATTTT. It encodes CASSSTGTGWQPQHF.